These 32 T cell receptor beta chains came from one sample sequenced in a study of spatial heterogeneity in lung cancer. Study conclusions and caveats: Mutation counts in tumors were tracked by counts of expanded intratumoral alpha and beta TCRs.

The time point: sample taken at primary tumor resection. Antigens for these TCRs are unknown. TCRdb independently ran MiXCR on the 5' RACE reads; one entry per CDR3 protein. The data hold about 8,100 distinct CDR3 sequences, with approximately 12% observed a single time. The sample consisted of lung tumor tissue, taken at surgery. The receptor source for this set is a male donor with early-stage non-small cell lung cancer.

As for this clonotype: This beta chain turned up in a library designed for alpha chains; as an off-target read, its abundance says little. The rearrangement uses TRBV2 and TRBJ2-5; tentative D call: TRBD1 (5 bases). The J call may not be correct, given that the DNA end is closer to TRBJ2-1. There are 14 residues in the CDR3. CDR1 SNHLY and CDR2 FYNNEI come from the germline V gene. The CDR3 protein is CASSEETGEETQFF. Written as DNA, the CDR3 is TGTGCCAGCAGTGAGGAAACAGGAGAAGAGACCCAGTTCTTC.

This clonotype was picked up many times. This beta chain is a stray read from a library made for alpha chains; its abundance is not meaningful. The chain couples TRBV6-6 to TRBJ2-4; weak D call: TRBD1 (5 bases). CDR3 length equals 16 residues. Germline lookup yields CDR1 MNHNY and CDR2 SVGAGI (reference sequence). V was trimmed by 2 bases and J by 9 bases, leaving 20 bases between them. The CDR3 here is CASSYKGLPNWGIQYF. The CDR3 DNA reads TGTGCCAGCAGTTACAAGGGGCTACCTAATTGGGGCATTCAGTACTTC.

By share, this clonotype ranks as medium-sized. This beta chain came through as a stray read in a library set up for alpha chains, and its size says little. The rearrangement uses TRBV12-3 or TRBV12-4 and TRBJ1-2; 8 nucleotides agree with TRBD1. CDR3 length equals 13 residues. The junction had 6 bases not matched to a gene; V was cut back by 5 bases and J by 7 bases. This CDR3 reads CASSPQGAAGYTF. The CDR3, as DNA: TGTGCCAGCAGTCCTCAGGGGGCGGCTGGCTACACCTTC.

Many counts were recorded for this clonotype. Since the library was made to target alpha chains, this beta chain is a stray read and its abundance is not meaningful. V is TRBV28 and J is TRBJ2-7; 13 positions match TRBD2. Germline V CDR1 and CDR2: MDHEN, SYDVKM. This CDR3 comprises 16 residues. With V trimmed by 2 bases and J by 2 bases, 3 bases remained unmatched. For the CDR3, the DNA is TGTGCCAGCAGTTTAACTAGCGGGAGGGTTCCCTACGAGCAGTACTTC. Translated, it gives CASSLTSGRVPYEQYF.

Regarding this clonotype: This beta chain slipped into a library made for alpha chains as a stray read, so its size is not meaningful. The chain carries TRBV27 and TRBJ1-5; the D is unclear. This CDR3 has 15 residues. Deletions cut 5 bases from V and 1 base from J, with 12 bases between. CDR1 is MNHEY and CDR2 is SMNVEV in the germline V gene (reference sequence). As DNA, the CDR3 is TGTGCCAGCAGTCCCTTAGGCAGGAGCAATCAGCCCCAGCATTTT. It yields the protein CASSPLGRSNQPQHF.

Ten or more counts support this clonotype. Because the library targeted alpha chains, this beta chain is an off-target read whose size means little. The chain carries TRBV11-2 and TRBJ2-7, with 11 positions matching TRBD1. The germline CDR1 and CDR2 sequences are SGHAT and FQNNGV. The V gene end was trimmed by 6 bases and the J gene end by 6 bases; junction bases not matched to a gene: 4. This CDR3 is 13 amino acids long. The CDR3 reads CASSLGQGGEQYF. The CDR3 DNA is TGTGCCAGCAGTTTGGGACAGGGGGGCGAGCAGTACTTC.

This clonotype is medium-sized (0.01 to 0.1%). A library prepared for alpha chains yielded this beta chain as an off-target read; its size is of little meaning. This chain connects TRBV28 to TRBJ2-1; maybe TRBD2 (6 bases). The length of the CDR3 is 18 residues. The germline CDR1 and CDR2 sequences are MDHEN and SYDVKM. V gave up 1 base and J gave up 5 bases, with 21 bases separating them. In DNA, the CDR3 is TGTGCCAGCAGTTTATACCCCAGACTAGTGGGGTTCCACAATGAGCAGTTCTTC. Protein sequence: CASSLYPRLVGFHNEQFF.

This clonotype came up many times. It is unclear where the CDR3 begins or ends on the DNA, so no DNA is shown, and the CDR3 is as TCRdb lists it. The library was designed around alpha chains, so this beta chain is a stray read whose abundance carries little weight. V is TRBV12-2 and J is TRBJ2-7; the listed D gene, TRBD2, was not tested against the DNA. TRBV12-2 is termed a pseudogene. The CDR3 extends over 15 residues, inclusive of both ends. The CDR3 protein is CASHVVAGGISEQYF.

This clonotype was found many times. This beta chain is off target for a library built for alpha chains, so its abundance means little. The genes are TRBV7-3 and TRBJ2-3; possible D gene TRBD2, 6 bases. This CDR3 has 15 amino acids. The germline V and J ends were trimmed by 5 bases and 2 bases, with 14 bases remaining between them. Looked up from germline, CDR1 is SGHTA and CDR2 is FQGTGA. CDR3 residues: CASSLFSGPTDTQYF. CDR3 DNA: TGTGCCAGCAGCCTCTTTAGCGGACCCACAGATACGCAGTATTTT.

About this clonotype itself: This beta chain represents an off-target read in a library built for alpha chains; its size is of limited meaning. The chain couples TRBV4-2 to TRBJ2-7, with a weak D call TRBD1 (5 bases). The CDR3 sequence is 13 residues long. The germline gives CDR1 LGHNA, CDR2 YNFKEQ. The V gene lost 4 bases and the J gene lost 3 bases, with 10 bases spanning the gap. Here the CDR3 reads CASSRTSYYEQYF. The DNA of the CDR3 is TGTGCCAGCAGCCGGACAAGTTACTACGAGCAGTACTTC.

This clonotype has at least ten counts. This beta chain is a stray sequence in a library constructed for alpha chains; its clone size is not meaningful. The CDR3 spells CASSQGGITDTQYF. As DNA, the CDR3 is TGTGCCAGCAGCCAGGGGGGTATCACAGATACGCAGTATTTT. The chain links TRBV3-1 to TRBJ2-3; a weak D match, TRBD2 (6 bases). Germline lookup yields CDR1 LGHDT and CDR2 YNNKEL (reference sequence). V was pared by 3 bases and J by 2 bases, with 9 bases between. The CDR3 covers 14 residues.

By share, this clonotype ranks as medium-sized. Being off target in a library aimed at alpha chains, this beta chain has a size of little meaning. The chain recombines TRBV19 with TRBJ1-5, with D possibly being TRBD1 (5 bases). The CDR3 has 14 residues. Trimming pared 8 bases from V and 2 bases from J, leaving 13 bases between. Germline V gives CDR1 LNHDA, CDR2 SQIVND (reference sequence). CDR3 sequence reads: CASWAQGGNQPQHF. CDR3 DNA sequence: TGTGCCAGTTGGGCTCAGGGTGGCAATCAGCCCCAGCATTTT.

This clonotype was seen many times. In a library made to pick up alpha chains, this beta chain is a stray read with a size that means little. The rearrangement uses TRBV20-1 and TRBJ2-7, with no clear D. Germline values: CDR1 DFQATT, CDR2 SNEGSKA (reference sequence). Trimming took 5 bases from V and 2 from J, leaving 7 bases between them. The CDR3 has 11 amino acids. The CDR3 nucleotides read TGCAGTGCTGTTTCCACCTACGAGCAGTACTTC. Translated, it gives CSAVSTYEQYF.

This clonotype has ten or more counts. This beta chain came through as a stray read in a library set up for alpha chains, and its size says little. The J gene is TRBJ1-1, the V gene TRBV6-6; D is unclear. The germline V and J ends were trimmed by 6 bases and 3 bases, with 11 bases remaining between them. The CDR3 sequence is 13 residues long. The germline V gene has CDR1 MNHNY and CDR2 SVGAGI (reference sequence). CDR3 protein: CASSTGIHTEAFF. CDR3 nucleotide sequence: TGTGCCAGCAGCACCGGGATACACACTGAAGCTTTCTTT.

This clonotype appeared many times. This beta chain slipped into a library made for alpha chains as a stray read, so its size is not meaningful. This chain joins TRBV29-1 and TRBJ2-7, with a tentative D call TRBD1 (6 bases). V gave up 1 base and J gave up 0 bases, with 13 bases separating them. The germline V gene has CDR1 SQVTM and CDR2 ANQGSEA. The CDR3 totals 15 residues. In nucleotides, the CDR3 is TGCAGCGTTGAAGGGGAAGGACAGAGCTCCTACGAGCAGTACTTC. Translated: CSVEGEGQSSYEQYF.

This clonotype was found many times. Little can be read into the size of this beta chain, an off-target read in a library designed for alpha chains. The chain combines TRBV7-6 with TRBJ2-2, with TRBD1 as a possible D gene (5 bases). The germline V gene has CDR1 SGHVS and CDR2 FNYEAQ. The CDR3 length is 16 residues. Trimming stripped 1 base from V and 4 bases from J, with 13 bases between. The CDR3 region has the DNA TGTGCCAGCAGCTTAGAAACGACAGCCTTCACCGGGGAGCTGTTTTTT. It is translated as CASSLETTAFTGELFF. Combining the CDR3 with reference TRBV7-6 and TRBJ2-2 gives the whole variable domain GAGVSQSPRYKVTKRGQDVALRCDPISGHVSLYWYRQALGQGPEFLTYFNYEAQQDKSGLPNDRFSAERPEGSISTLTIQRTEQRDSAMYRCASSLETTAFTGELFFGEGSRLTVL.

This clonotype was picked up many times. This beta chain was picked up by a library intended for alpha chains and is off target, so its count carries little meaning. This sequence joins TRBV6-5 and TRBJ1-4; 12 bases line up with TRBD1. The CDR3 contains 17 residues. Germline V gene sequence: CDR1 MNHEY, CDR2 SVGAGI. The V segment lost 4 bases and the J segment 7 bases; nucleotides outside the gene matches: 10. For the CDR3, the DNA is TGTGCCAGCAGTTTCACCGGGACAGGGGGCCCGGGTGAAAAACTGTTTTTT. As protein: CASSFTGTGGPGEKLFF.

In its sample, this clonotype was seen many times. This beta chain lies outside the target of a library built for alpha chains; its clone size means little. The V call is TRBV20-1, the J call TRBJ2-5, with 7 nucleotides matching TRBD1. Looked up from germline, CDR1 is DFQATT and CDR2 is SNEGSKA (reference sequence). The CDR3 extends over 16 amino acids. The junction had 13 bases not matched to a gene; V was cut back by 5 bases and J by 1 base. The CDR3 reads CSAQLTGDPFQETQYF. CDR3 nucleotides: TGCAGTGCTCAACTTACAGGGGACCCGTTCCAAGAGACCCAGTACTTC.

At least ten counts were recorded for this clonotype. A library made for alpha chains picked up this beta chain off target, so its size means little. The chain recombines TRBV20-1 with TRBJ2-5; 13 nucleotides line up with TRBD2. Per the germline V gene, CDR1 is DFQATT and CDR2 is SNEGSKA (reference sequence). Germline trimming cut 6 bases from V and 4 bases from J; bases unmatched to any gene: 11. The CDR3 covers 16 residues. The CDR3 spells CSAPGLAGSSRETQYF. CDR3 DNA sequence: TGCAGTGCCCCGGGACTAGCGGGGTCGTCAAGAGAGACCCAGTACTTC.

In the case of this clonotype: This beta chain appears as a stray read in a library generated for alpha chains; its size is not informative. The chain uses TRBV7-2 and TRBJ2-1; 11 positions match TRBD2. The J segment lost 7 bases and the V segment lost 4 bases, leaving 3 bases of the junction unmatched. In germline, CDR1 is SGHTA, CDR2 FQGNSA. The CDR3 contains 14 residues. CDR3 nucleotide sequence: TGTGCCAGCAGCTCCCGGACTAGCGGGAATGAGCAGTTCTTC. This translates into CASSSRTSGNEQFF.

In this sample, this clonotype turned up many times. A library prepared for alpha chains yielded this beta chain as an off-target read; its size is of little meaning. This chain uses TRBV7-8 with TRBJ1-1; 7 bases are shared with TRBD1. Germline loops: CDR1 SGHVS, CDR2 FQNEAQ. The trim removed 4 bases at V and 0 bases at J, leaving 2 bases unmatched. The CDR3 spans 14 residues. The CDR3 sequence: CASSWGQMNTEAFF. DNA of the CDR3: TGTGCCAGCAGCTGGGGACAGATGAACACTGAAGCTTTCTTT.

Notes on this clonotype: The library was designed around alpha chains, so this beta chain is a stray read whose abundance carries little weight. The chain is built from TRBV6-6 and TRBJ2-5; TRBD1 aligns across 8 bases. This CDR3 is 15 amino acids long. V trimming: 2 bases; J trimming: 4 bases; junction bases outside the gene matches: 6. Looked up from germline, CDR1 is MNHNY and CDR2 is SVGAGI (reference sequence). CDR3 nucleotide sequence: TGTGCCAGCAGTTACGACAGGGGAAGGGGAGAGACCCAGTACTTC. Protein: CASSYDRGRGETQYF.

This clonotype is medium-sized (0.01 to 0.1%). This beta chain is a stray read from a library made for alpha chains; its abundance is not meaningful. The chain uses TRBV28 and TRBJ2-1; 9 positions match TRBD2. The V gene's germline CDR1 is MDHEN and CDR2 SYDVKM. Trimming at V came to 6 bases and at J to 7 bases, leaving 13 bases not matched to a gene. The CDR3 runs 16 residues. Here the CDR3 reads CASRPLAGIPRNEQFF. In nucleotides, the CDR3 is TGTGCCAGCAGACCCCTAGCGGGAATCCCTCGGAATGAGCAGTTCTTC.

This clonotype has a count of ten or more. Since it is a stray read in a library aimed at alpha chains, this beta chain has a size that is not meaningful. This chain connects TRBV5-1 to TRBJ2-1; 11 bases agree with TRBD2. The CDR3 spans 15 residues. Germline CDR1 and CDR2: SGHRS and YFSETQ. With 1 base clipped from V and 8 bases from J, the junction kept 5 bases outside the gene matches. CDR3 coding DNA: TGCGCCAGCAGCTTGACTAGCGGGAGTTTGTATGAGCAGTTCTTC. Protein sequence: CASSLTSGSLYEQFF.

On this clonotype itself: This beta chain turned up in a library designed for alpha chains; as an off-target read, its abundance says little. The chain carries TRBV10-2 and TRBJ2-7; D may be TRBD2 (6 bases). Germline V gene sequence: CDR1 WSHSY, CDR2 SAAADI. V was trimmed by 4 bases and J by 3 bases, leaving 22 bases between them. This CDR3 spans 17 amino acids. The CDR3 protein is CASSGREPLKFFYEQYF. The CDR3 bases are TGCGCCAGCAGTGGGAGGGAGCCCCTAAAATTCTTCTACGAGCAGTACTTC.

This clonotype occurred many times. Since the library was made to target alpha chains, this beta chain is a stray read and its abundance is not meaningful. J is TRBJ1-1 and V is TRBV5-1; 7 bases map to TRBD1. V gave up 4 bases and J gave up 6 bases; unmatched junction bases: 9. Germline lookup yields CDR1 SGHRS and CDR2 YFSETQ. The CDR3 consists of 14 residues. The CDR3, as DNA: TGCGCCAGCAGCGCACTCTACAGGGGACCTGAAGCTTTCTTT. It codes for CASSALYRGPEAFF.

This clonotype is medium-sized by share. The library was built for alpha chains, so this beta chain is an off-target read and its size means little. The V call is TRBV9, the J call TRBJ1-2; TRBD1 agrees at 10 bases. This CDR3 spans 15 amino acids. CDR1 is SGDLS, CDR2 YYNGEE, per germline. J was trimmed by 8 bases and V by 4 bases; bases with no gene match: 11. The CDR3 reads CASSLRDRGSGGYTF. The CDR3 nucleotides read TGTGCCAGCAGCCTACGGGACAGGGGAAGTGGGGGCTACACCTTC.

There are a few counts of this clonotype. Being off target in a library aimed at alpha chains, this beta chain has a size of little meaning. V and J are TRBV3-1 and TRBJ2-3, with 12 nucleotides matching TRBD1. The CDR3 totals 17 residues. Germline values: CDR1 LGHDT, CDR2 YNNKEL (reference sequence). V shed 4 bases and J 5 bases; nucleotides not matched to a gene: 10. This CDR3 reads CASSRTGTGGLGDTQYF. CDR3 sequence (DNA): TGTGCCAGCAGCCGAACCGGGACAGGGGGCCTTGGAGATACGCAGTATTTT.

This clonotype occurred many times. For a library built for alpha chains, this beta chain is a stray read; little rests on its size. The chain carries TRBV28 and TRBJ2-7, with D hard to call. The CDR3 extends over 12 amino acids. V dropped 3 bases and J dropped 6 bases, with 9 bases sitting between them. Germline V gene lookup returns CDR1 MDHEN and CDR2 SYDVKM. The CDR3 loop is CASSLGMREQYF. CDR3 coding DNA: TGTGCCAGCAGTTTGGGGATGCGCGAGCAGTACTTC.

The table lists this clonotype with many counts. This beta chain is an unintended read in a library built for alpha chains; its size means little. This CDR3 is CASSFPTVRDTGELFF. CDR3 bases: TGTGCCAGCAGCTTCCCCACAGTTCGGGACACCGGGGAGCTGTTTTTT. The genes are TRBV7-2 and TRBJ2-2; D is unresolved. The CDR3 totals 16 residues. Trimming pared 3 bases from V and 3 bases from J, leaving 14 bases between. Looked up from germline, CDR1 is SGHTA and CDR2 is FQGNSA.

This clonotype was detected many times. This beta chain is an unintended read in a library built for alpha chains; its size means little. V is TRBV20-1 and J is TRBJ2-1; TRBD1 matches 10 bases. This CDR3 is built from 14 residues. The germline CDR1 and CDR2 sequences are DFQATT and SNEGSKA (reference sequence). Losses at the gene ends were 3 bases for V and 7 bases for J; bases not matched to a gene: 6. The CDR3 here is CSARGTGASNEQFF. The CDR3 region has the DNA TGCAGTGCTAGGGGGACAGGGGCGTCGAATGAGCAGTTCTTC.

This clonotype was detected many times. As an off-target read in a library built for alpha chains, this beta chain has a frequency of little significance. V is TRBV12-5 and J is TRBJ1-1; D is unclear. The CDR3 is made up of 15 amino acids. V was pared by 1 base and J by 0 bases, with 9 bases between. The germline gives CDR1 LGHNT, CDR2 FRNRAP. This CDR3 reads CASGLESAVNTEAFF. CDR3 nucleotide sequence: TGTGCTAGTGGTTTGGAATCGGCAGTGAACACTGAAGCTTTCTTT.